Listed here are 21 T cell receptor beta chains from one sample, sequenced in a study of cytomegalovirus exposure and HLA in healthy donors. PCR amplification relied on 60 Vbeta primers (plus 13 Jbeta primers). Data came from immunoSEQ multiplex PCR; TCRdb stores just in-frame clones and leaves some out. The sample contains 140,000 to 150,000 clones, just over 65% of which appear only once. The sample consisted of PBMCs. Source of these receptors: a woman aged 60 to 75 in good health and CMV-seronegative.

The CDR3 sequence: CASKVEGTSQPQHF. The CDR3 DNA reads TGTGCCAGTAAAGTTGAGGGTACGAGTCAGCCCCAGCATTTT. This chain joins TRBV19 and TRBJ1-5; no clear D. The CDR3 extends over 14 amino acids. V was clipped by 7 bases and J by 6 bases, with 16 bases between them. Germline V lookup: CDR1 LNHDA, CDR2 SQIVND (reference sequence).

The V and J genes are TRBV5-1 and TRBJ2-2; 9 nucleotides line up with TRBD2. CDR3 length equals 17 residues. Germline V lookup: CDR1 SGHRS, CDR2 YFSETQ. The trim removed 3 bases at V and 4 bases at J, leaving 10 bases unmatched. The CDR3 sequence: CASSSPGLASGTGELFF. CDR3 coding DNA: TGCGCCAGCAGCTCTCCGGGACTAGCCTCGGGCACCGGGGAGCTGTTTTTT.

V usage is TRBV7-8 and J usage is TRBJ2-3; D might be TRBD2 (7 bases). Trimming left V 10 bases short and J 4 bases short, with 27 bases between. The CDR3 extends over 17 amino acids. The germline gives CDR1 SGHVS, CDR2 FQNEAQ. The CDR3 DNA follows: TGTGCCACCGGGGGCCTGGGGACTAAAATTATAGCAGATACGCAGTATTTT. This translates into CATGGLGTKIIADTQYF.

The chain links TRBV18 to TRBJ2-3; 12 bases map to TRBD2. The CDR3 is 18 residues long. V lost 3 bases to trimming and J lost 4 bases; unmatched junction nucleotides: 11. Germline V lookup: CDR1 KGHSH, CDR2 LQKENI. CDR3 nucleotides: TGTGCCAGCTCACCGTTACTAGCGGGAGGCCCAGTTCCAGATACGCAGTATTTT. Residues: CASSPLLAGGPVPDTQYF.

This rearrangement joins TRBV6-4 to TRBJ2-2; 8 bases align to TRBD2. CDR1 is MRHNA and CDR2 is SNTAGT in the germline V gene. CDR3 length: 15 amino acids. The J segment lost 4 bases and the V segment lost 6 bases, leaving 7 bases of the junction unmatched. Here the CDR3 DNA reads TGTGCCAGCAGAGTATTAGCGGGGAGCACCGGGGAGCTGTTTTTT. Translated: CASRVLAGSTGELFF.

The rearrangement uses TRBV27 and TRBJ1-2; 7 positions agree with TRBD1. The CDR3 spans 14 residues. CDR1 is MNHEY and CDR2 is SMNVEV in the germline V gene (reference sequence). Trimming removed 2 bases from V and 4 bases from J; junction bases left unmatched: 4. CDR3 in DNA: TGTGCCAGCAGTTTACAAGGGGGCAGCTATGGCTACACCTTC. Protein product: CASSLQGGSYGYTF.

J is TRBJ2-3 and V is TRBV5-1; a possible D gene is TRBD2 (5 bases). The ends were cut back, 0 bases at V and 3 bases at J, with 17 bases in the middle. The V gene's germline CDR1 is SGHRS and CDR2 YFSETQ. CDR3 length equals 17 residues. The CDR3 is CASSLASAGVGTDTQYF. CDR3 nucleotides: TGCGCCAGCAGCTTGGCCTCAGCCGGGGTAGGGACAGATACGCAGTATTTT.

For the CDR3, the DNA is TGCGCCAGCAGCCAAGAACGGTCGACAGGGCGACTCTACGAGCAGTACTTC. Residues: CASSQERSTGRLYEQYF. The chain couples TRBV4-1 to TRBJ2-7; TRBD1 matches 7 bases. The V and J ends lost 0 bases and 3 bases, in that order; junction bases with no gene match: 11. This CDR3 contains 17 residues. The V gene's germline CDR1 is MGHRA and CDR2 YSYEKL.

The genes are TRBV7-2 and TRBJ2-5; 12 nucleotides line up with TRBD2. Germline V gives CDR1 SGHTA, CDR2 FQGNSA. The CDR3 covers 17 residues. The J segment lost 3 bases and the V segment lost 1 base, leaving 6 bases of the junction unmatched. This chain's CDR3 is CASSLGFRTSGEETQYF. CDR3 nucleotide sequence: TGTGCCAGCAGCTTAGGCTTCCGGACTAGCGGGGAAGAGACCCAGTACTTC.

The CDR3 loop is CASSMRGVSTDTQYF. CDR3 in DNA: TGTGCCAGTAGTATGCGGGGGGTAAGCACAGATACGCAGTATTTT. The chain links TRBV19 to TRBJ2-3; 8 positions agree with TRBD2. The V gene end was trimmed by 3 bases and the J gene end by 0 bases; junction bases not matched to a gene: 2. CDR1 and CDR2 (germline): LNHDA, SQIVND (reference sequence). The CDR3 consists of 15 residues.

The genes are TRBV5-1 and TRBJ2-6, with 12 bases lining up with TRBD1. V was pared by 2 bases and J by 4 bases, with 10 bases of the junction left unmatched. This CDR3 has 19 residues. Germline V gene data show CDR1 as SGHRS and CDR2 as YFSETQ. The CDR3 sequence: CASSLLPGQGAGGANVLTF. CDR3 bases: TGCGCCAGCAGCTTACTTCCGGGACAGGGGGCGGGGGGGGCCAACGTCCTGACTTTC.

The chain recombines TRBV6-5 with TRBJ2-5; D may be TRBD2 (7 bases). The J call may not be correct, given that the DNA end is closer to TRBJ2-7. This CDR3 is 15 amino acids long. Germline V gene lookup returns CDR1 MNHEY and CDR2 SVGAGI. This CDR3 is CASSYEAGAAYEQYF. CDR3 DNA: TGTGCCAGCAGTTACGAGGCGGGGGCAGCCTACGAGCAGTACTTC.

The genes are TRBV16 and TRBJ2-7, with 7 positions matching TRBD1. In germline, CDR1 is KGHSY, CDR2 FQNENV. This CDR3 region has 15 residues. Trimming removed 0 bases from V and 6 bases from J; junction bases left unmatched: 8. The CDR3 loop is CASSQSYRGSTEQYF. The DNA of the CDR3 is TGTGCCAGCAGCCAATCTTACAGGGGATCTACCGAGCAGTACTTC.

The V and J genes are TRBV5-4 and TRBJ2-3, with TRBD1 identical over 8 bases. The V gene end was trimmed by 4 bases and the J gene end by 6 bases; junction bases not matched to a gene: 13. CDR3 length: 16 amino acids. Germline V lookup: CDR1 SGHNT, CDR2 YYREEE (reference sequence). This CDR3 is CASSLFQGAQTDTQYF. The CDR3 region has the DNA TGTGCCAGCAGCCTATTCCAGGGGGCGCAGACGGATACGCAGTATTTT.

The J gene is TRBJ1-5, the V gene TRBV5-4, with D possibly matching TRBD1 (5 bases). V shed 4 bases and J shed 2 bases, with 10 bases lying between them. Germline CDR1 reads SGHNT; CDR2 reads YYREEE (reference sequence). The CDR3 has 14 residues. Here the CDR3 DNA reads TGTGCCAGCAGCCCAGGAGGGGGCAATCAGCCCCAGCATTTT. Its protein is CASSPGGGNQPQHF.

This clone was counted only a few times. This chain uses TRBV5-6 with TRBJ2-5; D unclear. The CDR3 covers 11 residues. Trimming took off 4 bases at V and 5 bases at J, with 6 bases between the two ends. Germline assignment: CDR1 SGHDT and CDR2 YYEEEE. The CDR3 DNA reads as TGTGCCAGCAGCACCCGGGAGACCCAGTACTTC. It codes for CASSTRETQYF.

This clone was observed a handful of times. This chain connects TRBV15 to TRBJ2-3, with 14 positions matching TRBD2. V was pared by 5 bases and J by 6 bases, with 7 bases of the junction left unmatched. CDR1 LNHNV and CDR2 YYDKDF come from the germline V gene (reference sequence). The CDR3 is 16 amino acids. This CDR3 reads CATSSRLAGGADTQYF. CDR3 coding DNA: TGTGCCACCAGCTCCCGACTAGCGGGGGGGGCGGATACGCAGTATTTT.

This chain links TRBV28 with TRBJ2-7; D is possibly TRBD1 (6 bases). Germline V gives CDR1 MDHEN, CDR2 SYDVKM. The CDR3 has 14 amino acids. Deletions cut 5 bases from V and 2 bases from J, with 13 bases between. CDR3 sequence (DNA): TGTGCCAGCAGTCCCGGGACACCAGCCTACGAGCAGTACTTC. Its protein is CASSPGTPAYEQYF.

This chain links TRBV6-5 with TRBJ2-3; 11 bases are a match to TRBD2. Trimming cost V 6 bases and J 5 bases; bases outside gene matches: 7. The CDR3 extends over 15 amino acids. Germline CDR1 and CDR2: MNHEY and SVGAGI. CDR3 protein: CASSQLAGDGDTQYF. CDR3 in DNA: TGTGCCAGCAGCCAACTAGCGGGAGACGGAGATACGCAGTATTTT.

V gene TRBV15 combines with J gene TRBJ2-1; 12 positions agree with TRBD2. V lost 0 bases and J lost 9; bases outside the gene matches: 9. Germline CDR1 reads LNHNV; CDR2 reads YYDKDF (reference sequence). This CDR3 is 17 amino acids long. The CDR3 here is CATSRDLGLAGGGEQFF. CDR3 nucleotides: TGTGCCACCAGCAGAGATCTCGGGCTAGCGGGGGGGGGTGAGCAGTTCTTC.

This chain joins TRBV7-9 and TRBJ2-7, with a possible D match to TRBD1 (5 bases). The V gene lost 1 base and the J gene lost 7 bases, with 14 bases spanning the gap. Germline-derived CDR1 and CDR2 are SEHNR and FQNEAQ (reference sequence). The CDR3 extends over 14 amino acids. The CDR3 coding sequence is TGTGCCAGCAGCTTAGATCAGGGTCTGAGAGAGCAGTACTTC. Its translation is CASSLDQGLREQYF.